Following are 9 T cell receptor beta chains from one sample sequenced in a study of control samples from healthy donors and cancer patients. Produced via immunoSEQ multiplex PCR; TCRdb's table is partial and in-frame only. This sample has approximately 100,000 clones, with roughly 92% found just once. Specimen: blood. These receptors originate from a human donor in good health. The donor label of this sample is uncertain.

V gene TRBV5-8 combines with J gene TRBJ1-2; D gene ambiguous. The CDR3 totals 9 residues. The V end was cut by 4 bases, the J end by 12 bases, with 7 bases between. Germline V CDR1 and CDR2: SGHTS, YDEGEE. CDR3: CASSAPHTF. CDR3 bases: TGTGCCAGCAGCGCACCCCACACCTTC. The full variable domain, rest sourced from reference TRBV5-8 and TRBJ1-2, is EAGVTQSPTHLIKTRGQQATLRCSPISGHTSVYWYQQALGLGLQFLLWYDEGEERNRGNFPPRFSGRQFPNYSSELNVNALELEDSALYLCASSAPHTFGSGTRLTVV.

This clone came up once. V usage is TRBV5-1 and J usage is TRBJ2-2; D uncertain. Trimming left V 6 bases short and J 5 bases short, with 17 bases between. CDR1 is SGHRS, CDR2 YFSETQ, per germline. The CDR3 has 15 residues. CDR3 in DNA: TGCGCCAGCACCCGTAGCCATCCGGATACCGGGGAGCTGTTTTTT. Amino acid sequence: CASTRSHPDTGELFF.

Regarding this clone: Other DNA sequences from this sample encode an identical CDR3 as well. The CDR3 DNA reads as TGTGCCAGCAGGGACAGACACAATCAGCCCCAGCATTTT. Amino acids: CASRDRHNQPQHF. The chain joins TRBV2 to TRBJ1-5, with a weak D call TRBD1 (6 bases). Germline V gene lookup returns CDR1 SNHLY and CDR2 FYNNEI. V lost 6 bases to trimming and J lost 3 bases, with 9 bases between them. The CDR3 contains 13 residues.

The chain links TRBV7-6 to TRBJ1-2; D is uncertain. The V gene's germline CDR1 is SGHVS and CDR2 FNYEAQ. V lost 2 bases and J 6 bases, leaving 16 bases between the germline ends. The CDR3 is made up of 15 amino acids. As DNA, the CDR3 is TGTGCCAGCAGCTTATATAAGGGTTCTTTCGATGGCTACACCTTC. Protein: CASSLYKGSFDGYTF.

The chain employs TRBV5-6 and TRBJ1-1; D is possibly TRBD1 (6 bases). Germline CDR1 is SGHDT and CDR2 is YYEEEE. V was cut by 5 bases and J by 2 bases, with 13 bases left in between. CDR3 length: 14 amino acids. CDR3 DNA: TGTGCCAGCAGAAGATACAGGGTCAACACTGAAGCTTTCTTT. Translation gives CASRRYRVNTEAFF.

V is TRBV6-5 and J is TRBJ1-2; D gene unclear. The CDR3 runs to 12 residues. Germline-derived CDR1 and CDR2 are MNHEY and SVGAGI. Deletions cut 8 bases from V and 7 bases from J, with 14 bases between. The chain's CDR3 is CASGVGPGGYTF. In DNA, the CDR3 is TGTGCCAGCGGGGTAGGGCCGGGTGGCTACACCTTC.

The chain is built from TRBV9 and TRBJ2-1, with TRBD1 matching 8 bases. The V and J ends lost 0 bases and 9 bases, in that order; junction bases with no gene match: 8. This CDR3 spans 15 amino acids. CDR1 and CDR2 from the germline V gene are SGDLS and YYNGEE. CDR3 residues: CASSVGQGADSEQFF. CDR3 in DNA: TGTGCCAGCAGCGTAGGGCAGGGGGCAGATAGTGAGCAGTTCTTC.

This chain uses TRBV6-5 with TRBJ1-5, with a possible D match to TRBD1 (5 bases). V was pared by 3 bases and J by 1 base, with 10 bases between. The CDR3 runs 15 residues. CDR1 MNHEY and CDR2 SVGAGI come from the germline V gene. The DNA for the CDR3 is TGTGCCAGCAGTTATCGGCCAGGGAGCAATCAGCCCCAGCATTTT. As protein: CASSYRPGSNQPQHF.

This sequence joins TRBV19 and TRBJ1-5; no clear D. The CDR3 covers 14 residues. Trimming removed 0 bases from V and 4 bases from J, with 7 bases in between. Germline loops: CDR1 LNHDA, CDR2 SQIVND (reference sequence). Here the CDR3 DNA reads TGTGCCAGTAGTATAGATCGAGGAAATCAGCCCCAGCATTTT. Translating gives CASSIDRGNQPQHF. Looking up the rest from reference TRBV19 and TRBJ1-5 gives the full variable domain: DGGITQSPKYLFRKEGQNVTLSCEQNLNHDAMYWYRQDPGQGLRLIYYSQIVNDFQKGDIAEGYSVSREKKESFPLTVTSAQKNPTAFYLCASSIDRGNQPQHFGDGTRLSIL.